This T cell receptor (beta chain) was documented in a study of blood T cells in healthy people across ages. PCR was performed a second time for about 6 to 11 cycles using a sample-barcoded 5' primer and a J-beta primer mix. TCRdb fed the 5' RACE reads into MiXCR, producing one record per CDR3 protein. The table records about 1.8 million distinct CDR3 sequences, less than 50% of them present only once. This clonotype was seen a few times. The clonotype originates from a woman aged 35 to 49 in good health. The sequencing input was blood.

The CDR3 DNA sequence: TGCGCCAGCAGCCGCAGTAGCGGGGGGGCCGGAGATACGCAGTATTTT. As protein: CASSRSSGGAGDTQYF. This chain links TRBV4-1 with TRBJ2-3, with TRBD2 matching 11 bases. Germline values: CDR1 MGHRA, CDR2 YSYEKL. Unmatched junction bases numbered 8, after V lost 4 bases and J lost 5 bases. The CDR3 runs 16 residues.